The entry below describes one TCR beta chain. Its specific antigen is unknown. This may come from a read error, since a much larger clone is one base off. These data come from a study of tumor and adjacent non-tumor tissue in lung cancer (dated by TCRdb to about 2018). For context, the study as a whole: Of the cohort, roughly 12 patients had adenocarcinoma, 2 had squamous cell carcinoma and 1 had small cell lung cancer. Ages among the 15 or so patients ranged from about 31 to 76 years, there were approximately 10 men and 5 women, and disease was at TNM stage I to III. A total of some 130 million productive TCRbeta reads were generated by sequencing, corresponding to an average of about 4.17 million reads per sample. TCRbeta CDR3 sequencing was performed on about 29 paired specimens, with one tumor sample and one normal lung sample collected per patient. Bulk TCRbeta repertoires were compared between lung tumor tissue and matched distant non-tumor lung tissue obtained from 15 lung cancer patients. Study-level results and caveats: The top 100 clones made up a significantly larger cumulative share of the repertoire in normal lung than in tumor tissue. Peripheral blood was not sequenced, so blood TCRbeta repertoires in these lung cancer patients were not examined. TCR diversity (inverse Simpson) was significantly higher in tumor than in normal lung tissue (roughly 430 vs 170, P = 0.0075, Mann-Whitney U test). Significantly higher TCR diversity was found in younger patients, and higher tumor TCR diversity was associated with shorter overall and disease-free survival. Only around 16 patients were in the cohort, and the authors stated that larger samples and more detailed clinical data are needed. Neither the sequencing platform nor unique molecular identifiers are mentioned in the methods.

CDR1 is given as ENHRY and CDR2 as SYGVKD, both from the germline V gene. From cysteine to phenylalanine, the CDR3 is 12 amino acids long. The sequence is cut down to CDR3 DNA, 36 bases in frame from base 1. RNA was isolated from bulk unsorted tissue, and RNA quality was assessed with a NanoDrop ND-1000 and an Agilent 2100. All donors had newly diagnosed lung cancer, had not received prior chemotherapy, and were admitted for thoracic surgery in China between August and November 2014. Patients who had received previous radiotherapy or chemotherapy, or who had another concurrent cancer, were excluded from the study. Surgical tissue pieces of roughly 1-2.2 cm3 were preserved in RNAlater solution and stored at -80 °C until use. Library creation used multiplex PCR. Sequencing was performed on an Illumina HiSeq 2500. TCRbeta libraries were built by three rounds of nested PCR using primers (Table S4), following protocols modified from ARM-PCR. PCR products of 200-500 bp were gel-excised and purified with the QIAquick gel extraction kit before sequencing. Per the authors' processing: Trimmomatic was used to clean the reads, FLASH merged the cleaned reads into complete CDR3 sequences, and MiTCR assigned the sequences to V(D)J germline segments. Clonal diversity was calculated as the inverse Simpson's index using VDJtools. Productive reads were defined as in-frame sequences without a premature stop codon. TCRdb itself trimmed the public reads at Q25 with fastp, ran MiXCR and retained productive beta chains. A single entry per CDR3 protein holds the most common genes and DNA from its merged rows. TCRdb's processing, not the authors' own work, is the source of the V and J calls. The sample contains over 110,000 distinct CDR3 sequences, approximately 64% of them found a single time. The top ten hold 15% to 20% of the sample.

The specimen was lung tumor tissue. This receptor chain uses TRBV10-3 and TRBJ2-7, with the D gene not confidently named. This TCR was recovered from a man between 60 and 75 years old with small cell lung cancer. The DNA is TGTACCATCAGTGACAAAACCTACGAGCAGTACTTC. It translates to CTISDKTYEQYF.